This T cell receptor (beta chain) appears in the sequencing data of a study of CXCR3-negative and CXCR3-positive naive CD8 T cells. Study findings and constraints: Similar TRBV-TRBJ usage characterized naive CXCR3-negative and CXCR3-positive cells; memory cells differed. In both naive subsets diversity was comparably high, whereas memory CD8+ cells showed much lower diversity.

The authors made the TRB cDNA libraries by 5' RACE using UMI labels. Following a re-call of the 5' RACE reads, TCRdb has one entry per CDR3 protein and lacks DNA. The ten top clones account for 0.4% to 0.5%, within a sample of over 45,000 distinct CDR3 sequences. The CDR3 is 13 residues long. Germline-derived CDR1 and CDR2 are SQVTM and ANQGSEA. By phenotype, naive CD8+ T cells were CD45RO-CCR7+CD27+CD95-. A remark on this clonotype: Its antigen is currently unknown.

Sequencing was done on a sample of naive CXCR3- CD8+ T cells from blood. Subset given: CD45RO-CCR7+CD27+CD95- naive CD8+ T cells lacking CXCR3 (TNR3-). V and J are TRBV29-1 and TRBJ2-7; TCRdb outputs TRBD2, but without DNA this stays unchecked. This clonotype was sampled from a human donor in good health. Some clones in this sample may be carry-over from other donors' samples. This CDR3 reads CSVGHIDPYEQYF.